A single sample is the source of the 14 T cell receptor beta chains below, sequenced in a study of tumour-infiltrating T cells in Burkitt lymphoma. The assay was immunoSEQ multiplex PCR, and TCRdb's table has in-frame clones only and misses some. The sample records tens of thousands of clones, more than 25% being singletons. The material sequenced was tumor tissue. The receptors shown here come from a human donor with Burkitt lymphoma.

This chain uses TRBV10-2 with TRBJ2-2; D remains ambiguous. Germline CDR1 is WSHSY and CDR2 is SAAADI. V lost 6 bases and J 5 bases, leaving 7 bases between the germline ends. The CDR3 extends over 12 amino acids. CDR3 sequence: CASRVGTGELFF. The CDR3 nucleotides are TGCGCCAGCAGAGTGGGAACCGGGGAGCTGTTTTTT.

The V gene is TRBV4-3, the J gene TRBJ2-1; D may correspond to TRBD1 or TRBD2 (6 bases each). CDR3 length equals 17 residues. Germline V gene sequence: CDR1 LGHNA, CDR2 YSLEER. V shed 0 bases and J shed 6 bases, with 18 bases lying between them. CDR3 coding DNA: TGCGCCAGCAGCCAAGATCCCCAGGGGCGGGGTCGCAATGAGCAGTTCTTC. Translated, it gives CASSQDPQGRGRNEQFF.

This chain links TRBV10-3 with TRBJ2-1; 10 bases fit TRBD2. After removal of 6 bases from V and 8 bases from J, the junction contained 10 bases not matched to a gene. The CDR3 is 15 residues long. Germline V lookup: CDR1 ENHRY, CDR2 SYGVKD. The CDR3 loop reads CAIRSAGGVLDEQFF. CDR3 nucleotides: TGTGCCATCAGATCAGCGGGGGGGGTATTAGATGAGCAGTTCTTC.

The J gene is TRBJ2-7, the V gene TRBV6-1; D unresolved. V was pared by 4 bases and J by 0 bases, with 7 bases between. This CDR3 is built from 13 residues. Per the germline V gene, CDR1 is MNHNS and CDR2 is SASEGT. The chain's CDR3 is CASSGPASYEQYF. The DNA of the CDR3 is TGTGCCAGCAGTGGACCGGCCTCCTACGAGCAGTACTTC.

This rearrangement joins TRBV5-1 to TRBJ2-5; the match to TRBD2 covers 7 bases. Trimming removed 3 bases from V and 2 bases from J; junction bases left unmatched: 13. Looked up from germline, CDR1 is SGHRS and CDR2 is YFSETQ. This CDR3 contains 17 residues. CDR3 bases: TGCGCCAGCAGCTACCCTTTATTAAGCGGGGTTCAAGAGACCCAGTACTTC. Amino acids: CASSYPLLSGVQETQYF. The full variable domain, completed using reference TRBV5-1 and TRBJ2-5, is KAGVTQTPRYLIKTRGQQVTLSCSPISGHRSVSWYQQTPGQGLQFLFEYFSETQRNKGNFPGRFSGRQFSNSRSEMNVSTLELGDSALYLCASSYPLLSGVQETQYFGPGTRLLVL.

In its sample, this clone was seen a few times. CDR3: CASNGGAANEQFF. In DNA, the CDR3 is TGTGCCAGCAACGGGGGGGCGGCCAATGAGCAGTTCTTC. The chain links TRBV9 to TRBJ2-1; 8 positions match TRBD2. Germline values: CDR1 SGDLS, CDR2 YYNGEE. V shed 6 bases and J 6 bases; nucleotides not matched to a gene: 5. The length of the CDR3 is 13 residues.

This clone was counted a few times. The gene calls are TRBV7-6 and TRBJ2-5, with no clear D. The CDR3 is 13 residues long. V was cut by 2 bases and J by 4 bases, with 8 bases left in between. The germline V gene encodes CDR1 SGHVS and CDR2 FNYEAQ. This CDR3 reads CASSLSTGETQYF. CDR3 in DNA: TGTGCCAGCAGCTTAAGTACGGGAGAGACCCAGTACTTC.

The V and J genes are TRBV5-4 and TRBJ2-3; D call uncertain. V was shortened by 4 bases and J by 0 bases, with 12 bases between the two germline ends. The V gene's germline CDR1 is SGHNT and CDR2 YYREEE (reference sequence). This CDR3 is 15 amino acids long. In DNA form, the CDR3 reads TGTGCCAGCAGCCCTACCCTCCCGAGCACAGATACGCAGTATTTT. Amino acids: CASSPTLPSTDTQYF.

CDR3 in amino acids: CASGLGLGQPQHF. As DNA, the CDR3 is TGTGCTAGTGGCCTGGGACTTGGTCAGCCCCAGCATTTT. This chain connects TRBV12-5 to TRBJ1-5; possible D gene TRBD1, 5 bases. The CDR3 sequence is 13 residues long. V was cut by 6 bases and J by 6 bases, with 12 bases left in between. Germline V gene data show CDR1 as LGHNT and CDR2 as FRNRAP.

This clone occurred a few times. CDR3 sequence (DNA): TGTGCCAGCAGCTTACCAGTGACAGGGATGAACACTGAAGCTTTCTTT. It yields the protein CASSLPVTGMNTEAFF. The V gene is TRBV9, the J gene TRBJ1-1, with 7 nucleotides matching TRBD1. This CDR3 spans 16 amino acids. J gave up 0 bases and V 4 bases, and 9 bases lay outside the gene matches. CDR1 and CDR2 (germline): SGDLS, YYNGEE. Full variable domain (rest looked up from reference TRBV9 and TRBJ1-1): DSGVTQTPKHLITATGQRVTLRCSPRSGDLSVYWYQQSLDQGLQFLIQYYNGEERAKGNILERFSAQQFPDLHSELNLSSLELGDSALYFCASSLPVTGMNTEAFFGQGTRLTVV.

In its sample, this clone was seen a few times. The chain has TRBV30 and TRBJ1-1; no firm D call. The V gene lost 8 bases and the J gene lost 0 bases, with 16 bases spanning the gap. The CDR3 runs 14 residues. The germline gives CDR1 GTSNPN, CDR2 SVGIG (reference sequence). Here the CDR3 reads CAPLGCKMNTEAFF. The CDR3 nucleotides read TGTGCCCCCCTTGGGTGTAAGATGAACACTGAAGCTTTCTTT.

The DNA for the CDR3 is TGCGCCAGCAGCTTGGGGGTTAACACTGAAGCTTTCTTT. Protein sequence: CASSLGVNTEAFF. The chain joins TRBV5-1 to TRBJ1-1, with D unresolved. This CDR3 region has 13 residues. Trimming took off 0 bases at V and 2 bases at J, with 5 bases between the two ends. Per the germline V gene, CDR1 is SGHRS and CDR2 is YFSETQ.

This chain uses TRBV27 with TRBJ1-4; D possibly corresponds to TRBD1 (6 bases). CDR1 is MNHEY and CDR2 is SMNVEV in the germline V gene (reference sequence). This CDR3 has 17 residues. V shed 7 bases and J shed 4 bases, with 22 bases lying between them. CDR3 protein: CASTHRHTGGLNEKLFF. In nucleotides, the CDR3 is TGTGCCAGCACCCACCGCCACACCGGGGGGCTTAATGAAAAACTGTTTTTT.

The V gene is TRBV2, the J gene TRBJ2-5; D not certain. Trimming took 1 base from V and 5 from J, leaving 11 bases between them. Per the germline V gene, CDR1 is SNHLY and CDR2 is FYNNEI. CDR3 size: 14 residues. The CDR3: CASSEDRGRETQYF. In DNA, the CDR3 is TGTGCCAGCAGTGAAGATCGAGGTCGGGAGACCCAGTACTTC.